This is a list of T cell receptor beta chains from one sample in a study of blood T cell repertoires in COVID-19. Assay used: immunoSEQ multiplex PCR; TCRdb lists only in-frame clones, some missing. The sample contains around 120,000 clones, 75% to 90% of which appear only once. The sample was peripheral blood. These TCRs come from a woman in her 70s with acute or convalescent COVID-19. CDR3s include the opening cysteine and the closing phenylalanine or tryptophan. The order of the fields is D gene, J gene, V gene, clone size, CDR3 protein, CDR3 DNA. The D gene is left open where the match is weak. Clone size, where shown, is once, few, many, or a class for clones that have expanded.

D: TRBD1; J: TRBJ1-2; V: TRBV11-2; size: once; CDR3: CASSLTVPRQGDYGYTF; DNA: TGTGCCAGCTCGCTTACAGTGCCGAGACAGGGGGACTATGGCTACACCTTC
D: -; J: TRBJ1-2; V: TRBV28; size: -; CDR3: CASTNRAGGYTF; DNA: TGTGCCAGCACCAACAGGGCAGGAGGCTACACCTTC
D: TRBD1; J: TRBJ1-1; V: TRBV9; size: -; CDR3: CASSPGQTNTEAFF; DNA: TGTGCCAGCAGCCCGGGACAGACGAACACTGAAGCTTTCTTT
D: TRBD1; J: TRBJ2-2; V: TRBV2; size: -; CDR3: CASMDRGGWTGELFF; DNA: TGTGCCAGCATGGACAGGGGTGGGTGGACCGGGGAGCTGTTTTTT
D: TRBD1; J: TRBJ2-2; V: TRBV9; size: -; CDR3: CASSATGQGYTGELFF; DNA: TGTGCCAGCAGCGCGACAGGACAGGGGTACACCGGGGAGCTGTTTTTT
D: -; J: TRBJ1-3; V: TRBV7-3; size: -; CDR3: CASSPTGDGNTIYF; DNA: TGTGCCAGCAGCCCCACGGGAGATGGAAACACCATATATTTT
D: TRBD1; J: TRBJ2-7; V: TRBV7-2; size: -; CDR3: CASSLGTGSSYEQYF; DNA: TGTGCCAGCAGCTTAGGGACAGGGAGCTCCTACGAGCAGTACTTC
D: TRBD2; J: TRBJ2-7; V: TRBV27; size: -; CDR3: CASSPTSGGARDEQYF; DNA: TGTGCCAGCAGTCCAACTAGCGGGGGGGCTCGCGACGAGCAGTACTTC
D: TRBD2; J: TRBJ2-1; V: TRBV5-1; size: -; CDR3: CASSPQGGLVPNEQFF; DNA: TGCGCCAGCAGCCCCCAAGGGGGACTAGTCCCCAATGAGCAGTTCTTC
D: -; J: TRBJ2-7; V: TRBV28; size: few; CDR3: CASSFFGIRSYEQYF; DNA: TGTGCCAGCAGTTTTTTTGGCATCCGATCCTACGAGCAGTACTTC
D: -; J: TRBJ2-5; V: TRBV5-6; size: -; CDR3: CASSLAVRETQYF; DNA: TGTGCCAGCAGCTTGGCGGTCCGGGAGACCCAGTACTTC
D: -; J: TRBJ1-2; V: TRBV12-3/TRBV12-4; size: -; CDR3: CASSAAPNYGYTF; DNA: TGTGCCAGCAGCGCGGCCCCAAACTATGGCTACACCTTC
D: TRBD1; J: TRBJ2-7; V: TRBV18; size: -; CDR3: CASSARDREIHEQYF; DNA: TGTGCCAGCTCAGCCCGGGACAGGGAAATCCACGAGCAGTACTTC
D: TRBD1; J: TRBJ1-4; V: TRBV4-1; size: -; CDR3: CASSRDRGRGELFF; DNA: TGCGCCAGCAGCCGGGACAGGGGGCGGGGGGAACTGTTTTTT
D: -; J: TRBJ1-3; V: TRBV5-5; size: -; CDR3: CASSLEGNSGNTIYF; DNA: TGTGCCAGCAGCTTGGAGGGGAACTCTGGAAACACCATATATTTT
D: TRBD1; J: TRBJ1-5; V: TRBV6-6; size: -; CDR3: CASIAGQFALNQPQHF; DNA: TGTGCCAGCATTGCGGGACAGTTTGCCCTTAATCAGCCCCAGCATTTT
D: TRBD1; J: TRBJ2-3; V: TRBV5-4; size: -; CDR3: CASRRTGLQDTQYF; DNA: TGTGCCAGCAGGAGGACAGGCCTACAAGATACGCAGTATTTT
D: -; J: TRBJ2-7; V: TRBV5-4; size: -; CDR3: CASSPPGGAFEQYF; DNA: TGTGCCAGCAGCCCCCCCGGAGGCGCGTTCGAGCAGTACTTC
D: -; J: TRBJ2-7; V: TRBV2; size: -; CDR3: CASRKDRDKGKSEQYF; DNA: TGTGCCAGCAGAAAGGACCGGGACAAGGGGAAGAGCGAGCAGTACTTC
D: -; J: TRBJ2-5; V: TRBV7-6; size: few; CDR3: CASSLNRGLREETQYF; DNA: TGTGCCAGCAGCTTAAATCGAGGACTCCGTGAAGAGACCCAGTACTTC
D: -; J: TRBJ1-4; V: TRBV30; size: -; CDR3: CAWSTLPTNEKLFF; DNA: TGTGCCTGGTCGACACTGCCAACTAATGAAAAACTGTTTTTT
D: TRBD1; J: TRBJ1-3; V: TRBV28; size: -; CDR3: CASSPGTGPGNTIYF; DNA: TGTGCCAGCAGCCCCGGGACAGGGCCTGGAAACACCATATATTTT
D: -; J: TRBJ1-6; V: TRBV18; size: -; CDR3: CASSPQTPTENSPLHF; DNA: TGTGCCAGCTCACCCCAAACCCCGACGGAGAATTCACCCCTCCACTTT
D: -; J: TRBJ2-1; V: TRBV14; size: few; CDR3: CASSQGQSNYNEQFF; DNA: TGTGCCAGCAGCCAAGGGCAGTCGAACTACAATGAGCAGTTCTTC
D: -; J: TRBJ1-5; V: TRBV4-2; size: -; CDR3: CASSQGGHQEGPQHF; DNA: TGTGCCAGCAGCCAAGGGGGGCACCAGGAAGGGCCCCAGCATTTT
D: -; J: TRBJ1-6; V: TRBV4-2; size: -; CDR3: CASSQDQQGGSPLHF; DNA: TGTGCCAGCAGCCAAGATCAACAGGGTGGTTCACCCCTCCACTTT
D: TRBD1; J: TRBJ1-1; V: TRBV10-3; size: once; CDR3: CAIRQGVTGTEAFF; DNA: TGTGCCATAAGACAGGGGGTGACGGGCACTGAAGCTTTCTTT
D: -; J: TRBJ1-2; V: TRBV19; size: -; CDR3: CASSILSDAVANYGYTF; DNA: TGTGCCAGTAGTATTTTAAGTGATGCCGTAGCTAACTATGGCTACACCTTC
D: -; J: TRBJ2-6; V: TRBV2; size: -; CDR3: CASSTSAANVLTF; DNA: TGTGCCAGCAGTACCAGTGCGGCCAACGTCCTGACTTTC
D: -; J: TRBJ2-5; V: TRBV28; size: -; CDR3: CASSFPQGETQYF; DNA: TGTGCCAGCAGTTTCCCTCAGGGGGAGACCCAGTACTTC
D: -; J: TRBJ1-1; V: TRBV19; size: few; CDR3: CASSILGGSNTEAFF; DNA: TGTGCCAGTAGTATCCTGGGAGGGTCGAACACTGAAGCTTTCTTT
D: -; J: TRBJ1-2; V: TRBV21-1; size: few; CDR3: CAPGDHGYTF; DNA: TGTGCCCCAGGGGACCATGGCTACACCTTC
D: TRBD1; J: TRBJ1-6; V: TRBV2; size: -; CDR3: CASRGQGTPLHF; DNA: TGTGCCAGCAGGGGACAGGGGACACCCCTCCACTTT
D: -; J: TRBJ1-3; V: TRBV28; size: -; CDR3: CASSPPGVSGNTIYF; DNA: TGTGCCAGCAGTCCCCCAGGGGTCTCTGGAAACACCATATATTTT
D: -; J: TRBJ1-4; V: TRBV6-1; size: -; CDR3: CASSEGGGHGNEKLFF; DNA: TGTGCCAGCAGTGAGGGGGGGGGACACGGAAATGAAAAACTGTTTTTT
D: -; J: TRBJ1-3; V: TRBV6-5; size: few; CDR3: CASRPRAGGNTIYF; DNA: TGTGCCAGCAGGCCAAGGGCGGGAGGAAACACCATATATTTT
D: TRBD1; J: TRBJ1-1; V: TRBV30; size: once; CDR3: CAWSIGQGATEAFF; DNA: TGTGCCTGGAGTATTGGACAGGGGGCCACTGAAGCTTTCTTT
D: -; J: TRBJ1-1; V: TRBV18; size: -; CDR3: CASSPPGAQKSTEAFF; DNA: TGTGCCAGCTCACCCCCTGGGGCGCAAAAGAGCACTGAAGCTTTCTTT
D: -; J: TRBJ1-1; V: TRBV30; size: -; CDR3: CAWSPALAEAFF; DNA: TGTGCCTGGAGCCCCGCGTTAGCTGAAGCTTTCTTT
D: TRBD1; J: TRBJ1-1; V: TRBV3-1/TRBV3-2; size: once; CDR3: CASSQGSGQGMNTEAFF; DNA: TGTGCCAGCAGCCAAGGTTCAGGACAGGGGATGAACACTGAAGCTTTCTTT
D: -; J: TRBJ1-5; V: TRBV5-4; size: -; CDR3: CASSLDGGQPQHF; DNA: TGTGCCAGCAGCTTGGACGGGGGTCAGCCCCAGCATTTT
D: -; J: TRBJ2-1; V: TRBV10-2; size: -; CDR3: CASSESGGLYNEQFF; DNA: TGCGCCAGCAGTGAATCTGGGGGCCTCTACAATGAGCAGTTCTTC
D: -; J: TRBJ1-2; V: TRBV19; size: -; CDR3: CASTRSEYGYTF; DNA: TGTGCCAGTACCCGATCGGAGTATGGCTACACCTTC
D: -; J: TRBJ2-3; V: TRBV28; size: -; CDR3: CASSWNRGGRTDTQYF; DNA: TGTGCCAGCAGTTGGAACAGGGGGGGACGCACAGATACGCAGTATTTT
D: -; J: TRBJ1-2; V: TRBV27; size: -; CDR3: CASSPQGSNYGYTF; DNA: TGTGCCAGCAGTCCCCAGGGTAGTAACTATGGCTACACCTTC
D: TRBD2; J: TRBJ2-7; V: TRBV7-9; size: few; CDR3: CASSGGGNYEQYF; DNA: TGTGCCAGCAGCGGCGGGGGGAACTACGAGCAGTACTTC
D: -; J: TRBJ1-5; V: TRBV5-1; size: -; CDR3: CASSPGQSNQPQHF; DNA: TGCGCCAGCAGCCCAGGACAGAGTAATCAGCCCCAGCATTTT
D: -; J: TRBJ1-1; V: TRBV2; size: -; CDR3: CASRYGGRTEAFF; DNA: TGTGCCAGCAGGTATGGGGGCCGGACTGAAGCTTTCTTT
D: -; J: TRBJ1-2; V: TRBV18; size: few; CDR3: CASSPTYLRDGYTF; DNA: TGTGCCAGCTCACCAACGTACCTGCGGGATGGCTACACCTTC
D: TRBD2; J: TRBJ2-7; V: TRBV6-5; size: -; CDR3: CASTRLAGGYEQYF; DNA: TGTGCCAGCACCCGACTTGCGGGGGGCTACGAGCAGTACTTC
D: -; J: TRBJ1-6; V: TRBV28; size: -; CDR3: CASTRRAYNSPLHF; DNA: TGTGCCAGCACCCGGAGGGCCTATAATTCACCCCTCCACTTT
D: -; J: TRBJ2-7; V: TRBV3-1/TRBV3-2; size: -; CDR3: CASRGFNFEQYF; DNA: TGTGCCAGCAGGGGCTTTAATTTCGAGCAGTACTTC
D: TRBD2; J: TRBJ2-1; V: TRBV15; size: -; CDR3: CATSRAQRGPTSHNEQFF; DNA: TGTGCCACCAGCAGAGCCCAGCGGGGGCCCACATCCCACAATGAGCAGTTCTTC